One and the same sample provided the 4 T cell receptor beta chains below, sequenced in a study of OX40 agonist ivuxolimab in advanced cancers. Measured with immunoSEQ multiplex PCR; TCRdb has only the in-frame clones, and not every one. The sample holds some 86,000 clones, 70% to 90% seen once. The material was CD4+ or CD8+ T cells sorted from blood, obtained in a trial of the OX40 agonist ivuxolimab. All receptors derive from an adult with an advanced solid tumor such as melanoma, head and neck, liver or kidney cancer.

J is TRBJ2-1 and V is TRBV5-1; 9 nucleotides match TRBD2. The junction had 8 bases not matched to a gene; V was cut back by 0 bases and J by 4 bases. The CDR3 covers 17 residues. In germline, CDR1 is SGHRS, CDR2 YFSETQ. CDR3 nucleotide sequence: TGCGCCAGCAGCTTGGAACCTAGCGGGGTCACGTACAATGAGCAGTTCTTC. It translates to CASSLEPSGVTYNEQFF.

This clone was seen once. The chain employs TRBV5-6 and TRBJ2-3; no firm D call. The CDR3 totals 15 residues. Per germline, CDR1 SGHDT and CDR2 YYEEEE. V was clipped by 0 bases and J by 5 bases, with 13 bases between them. The CDR3 loop is CASSLVEASQDTQYF. CDR3 coding DNA: TGTGCCAGCAGCTTGGTAGAGGCATCACAAGATACGCAGTATTTT.

V and J are TRBV7-9 and TRBJ1-1; the D is unclear. The length of the CDR3 is 15 residues. Germline lookup yields CDR1 SEHNR and CDR2 FQNEAQ (reference sequence). V gave up 5 bases and J gave up 5 bases, with 18 bases separating them. The CDR3 protein is CASSDPPSRTTEAFF. CDR3 bases: TGTGCCAGCAGCGACCCCCCCTCCCGAACGACTGAAGCTTTCTTT.

CDR3 nucleotides: TGTGCCAGCAGCACCGGATCGTACCCTGAAGCTTTCTTT. Protein: CASSTGSYPEAFF. The V gene is TRBV7-9, the J gene TRBJ1-1; no clear D. The CDR3 extends over 13 amino acids. The V gene's germline CDR1 is SEHNR and CDR2 FQNEAQ (reference sequence). V lost 5 bases, J lost 6 bases, and 13 bases lay in between.